The T cell receptor (beta chain) under discussion was sequenced for a study of blood T cell repertoires in COVID-19. For the study at large: Samples taken during acute and convalescent COVID-19 were collected in the United States, Italy and Spain. Sources were T cells, B-cell-depleted T cells, or PBMCs; the material itself was cDNA or gDNA.

In the study's own analysis: Estimated nucleated cell counts came from reference gene primer amplification. The repertoire was sequenced with immunoSEQ multiplex PCR; TCRdb's copy has only in-frame clones and lacks some. That table supplies the V and J calls and clone size; D and trimming were determined from the DNA. The table records 200,000 to 250,000 clones, roughly nine tenths of them present only once. The source material was peripheral blood. The TCR originated in a woman aged 18-29 years who had recovered from COVID-19.

CDR3 sequence reads: CASSPGGPETQYF. The CDR3 DNA sequence: TGTGCCAGCAGCCCCGGAGGGCCCGAGACCCAGTACTTC. The gene calls are TRBV7-3 and TRBJ2-5, with D maybe TRBD2 (6 bases). The V and J ends lost 5 bases and 5 bases respectively, with 12 bases between them. Germline-derived CDR1 and CDR2 are SGHTA and FQGTGA. CDR3 length: 13 amino acids.